The next 14 T cell receptor beta chains were all read from a single sample in a study of CD4 T cells in relation to SARS-CoV-2 and coronaviruses. No antigen has been assigned to these receptors. TCRdb keeps only in-frame clones here, not all; method: immunoSEQ multiplex PCR. The sample lists 38,000 or so clones, around 85% occurring once. Sequencing input: naive CD4+ T cells from PBMCs, cultured in vitro. Stated subset: naive CD4+ T cells isolated by negative enrichment. The receptors shown here come from an adult with COVID-19.

The V call is TRBV3-1 (or the pseudogene TRBV3-2), the J call TRBJ2-7, with D unclear. V lost 3 bases and J 1 base, leaving 4 bases between the germline ends. The V gene's germline CDR1 is LGHDT and CDR2 YNNKEL (reference sequence). The CDR3 extends over 12 amino acids. CDR3 nucleotides: TGTGCCAGCAGCCAGAATTCCTACGAGCAGTACTTC. Its translation: CASSQNSYEQYF.

This chain connects TRBV5-4 to TRBJ2-1; 16 bases match TRBD2. V gave up 5 bases and J gave up 0 bases; unmatched junction bases: 8. CDR1 is SGHNT, CDR2 YYREEE, per germline (reference sequence). The CDR3 runs to 19 residues. This CDR3 is CASRGGTSGGASSYNEQFF. The CDR3 DNA reads TGTGCCAGCAGGGGTGGGACTAGCGGGGGGGCGAGCTCCTACAATGAGCAGTTCTTC.

The J gene is TRBJ2-1, the V gene TRBV3-1 (or the pseudogene TRBV3-2), with D perhaps matching TRBD2 (6 bases). The CDR3 length is 17 residues. The germline CDR1 and CDR2 sequences are LGHDT and YNNKEL (reference sequence). Trimming removed 4 bases at V and 5 bases at J, with 21 bases between. As DNA, the CDR3 is TGTGCCAGCAGCCCCCCCGGGGGAAAGACCCCTGACAATGAGCAGTTCTTC. It encodes CASSPPGGKTPDNEQFF.

The chain recombines TRBV13 with TRBJ1-1; D gene uncertain. Germline assignment: CDR1 PRHDT and CDR2 FYEKMQ (reference sequence). This CDR3 region has 14 residues. Trimming cost V 2 bases and J 4 bases, with 11 bases left between them. CDR3 nucleotide sequence: TGTGCCAGCAGCTTACGATCTGGTGGCACTGAAGCTTTCTTT. This codes for CASSLRSGGTEAFF.

On this clone: Other DNA sequences in the sample encode the same CDR3. This chain joins TRBV4-1 and TRBJ2-6; D is perhaps TRBD1 (5 bases). Germline CDR1 MGHRA, CDR2 YSYEKL. Trimming stripped 4 bases from V and 0 bases from J, with 13 bases between. The CDR3 sequence is 17 residues long. The CDR3 sequence is CASSPSGAHSGANVLTF. CDR3 DNA: TGCGCCAGCAGCCCCAGTGGGGCACACTCTGGGGCCAACGTCCTGACTTTC.

The chain uses TRBV6-2 or TRBV6-3 and TRBJ2-5; 14 bases match TRBD2. Germline CDR1 MNHEY, CDR2 SVGEGT. This CDR3 spans 18 amino acids. With V trimmed by 2 bases and J by 1 base, 6 bases remained unmatched. The DNA of the CDR3 is TGTGCCAGCAGTTACCCGCCGGGGACTAGCGGGAGCCAAGAGACCCAGTACTTC. Translation: CASSYPPGTSGSQETQYF.

In this sample, this clone turned up a few times. The chain recombines TRBV14 with TRBJ1-2, with D possibly matching TRBD1 (6 bases). Germline-derived CDR1 and CDR2 are SGHDN and FVKESK. V shed 1 base and J shed 8 bases, with 17 bases lying between them. The CDR3 is 15 residues long. The CDR3 nucleotides read TGTGCCAGCAGCCAAGGAACAGGGTTCCTTAGCGGCTACACCTTC. The encoded protein is CASSQGTGFLSGYTF.

This clone was observed a single time. This chain uses TRBV28 with TRBJ1-4; tentatively, D is TRBD1 (5 bases). The CDR3 has 15 amino acids. V lost 8 bases to trimming and J lost 7 bases, with 20 bases between them. Germline loops: CDR1 MDHEN, CDR2 SYDVKM. The CDR3 loop reads CASAPGWGRGEKLFF. DNA of the CDR3: TGTGCCAGCGCCCCTGGATGGGGGAGAGGTGAAAAACTGTTTTTT. Full variable domain (missing parts from reference TRBV28 and TRBJ1-4): DVKVTQSSRYLVKRTGEKVFLECVQDMDHENMFWYRQDPGLGLRLIYFSYDVKMKEKGDIPEGYSVSREKKERFSLILESASTNQTSMYLCASAPGWGRGEKLFFGSGTQLSVL.

The chain carries TRBV6-1 and TRBJ2-7; 8 positions agree with TRBD2. Germline CDR1 and CDR2: MNHNS and SASEGT. The CDR3 covers 17 residues. The V gene end was trimmed by 0 bases and the J gene end by 4 bases; junction bases not matched to a gene: 11. In nucleotides, the CDR3 is TGTGCCAGCAGTGAAGCGAATTGGGAGCGGGAGTATTACGAGCAGTACTTC. This codes for CASSEANWEREYYEQYF.

The V gene is TRBV19, the J gene TRBJ1-1, with D unresolved. V lost 6 bases, J lost 5 bases, and 16 bases lay in between. The CDR3 runs to 14 residues. The germline V gene encodes CDR1 LNHDA and CDR2 SQIVND (reference sequence). CDR3 nucleotides: TGTGCCAGTAGCTACGACCTGTTGGGGACTGAAGCTTTCTTT. Residues: CASSYDLLGTEAFF.

The chain combines TRBV28 with TRBJ2-3; D perhaps matches TRBD1 (5 bases). This CDR3 is 15 amino acids long. V lost 2 bases to trimming and J lost 6 bases, with 15 bases between them. Per the germline V gene, CDR1 is MDHEN and CDR2 is SYDVKM. CDR3 nucleotide sequence: TGTGCCAGCAGTTTAGGGATAGGGGAAGCGGATACGCAGTATTTT. This translates into CASSLGIGEADTQYF.

This chain links TRBV7-3 with TRBJ2-5; 15 nucleotides align to TRBD2. Germline CDR1 is SGHTA and CDR2 is FQGTGA. J lost 2 bases, V lost 0 bases, and 10 bases had no gene match. The CDR3 length is 20 residues. The CDR3: CASSLTGTSGRRGGQETQYF. The CDR3 nucleotides read TGTGCCAGCAGCTTAACAGGGACTAGCGGGAGGAGAGGAGGACAAGAGACCCAGTACTTC.

This clone was seen more than once but under ten times. The chain is built from TRBV30 and TRBJ1-2; possibly TRBD1 for D (6 bases). V dropped 5 bases and J dropped 8 bases, with 15 bases sitting between them. CDR3 length equals 12 residues. Per germline, CDR1 GTSNPN and CDR2 SVGIG (reference sequence). The CDR3 reads CAWGQPTGGYTF. CDR3 bases: TGTGCCTGGGGACAGCCGACGGGGGGCTACACCTTC.

CDR3 protein: CASSSGKREWENEQFF. CDR3 DNA sequence: TGTGCCAGCAGCTCCGGAAAGCGGGAGTGGGAGAATGAGCAGTTCTTC. The genes are TRBV7-3 and TRBJ2-1, with 8 bases aligning to TRBD2. CDR1 and CDR2 from the germline V gene are SGHTA and FQGTGA. The CDR3 runs 16 residues. The ends lost 4 bases at V and 7 bases at J; junction bases unmatched: 12.